This note documents a single TCR beta chain sequence. Its target is unknown. V lost 2 bases and J lost 0, with 19 bases in between. Germline V CDR1 and CDR2: MNHNS, SASEGT. The CDR3 loop spans 19 amino acids. Repertoires were generated with immunoSEQ multiplex PCR, while TCRdb's copy carries only in-frame clones and drops some. Among several thousand clones, 60% to 75% were seen once, and the ten largest hold more than 35%. The sample originates from a study of CD8 T cell repertoires and HIV-1 epitope variants. Study-wide background: Separate wells received one of Twenty-five Gag or Nef variant peptides. Tested: three Gag epitope families, Nef HW9 and YT9. 1M T cells were kept uncultured as a baseline.

This chain connects TRBV6-1 to TRBJ1-4; the D gene is possibly TRBD1 (5 bases). The TCR sequence derives from a male donor with HIV. Sequences were obtained from cultured CD8+ T cells derived from PBMCs. Written as DNA, the CDR3 is TGTGCCAGCAGTGAAAACCAGGACACTTACGGGGCAACTAATGAAAAACTGTTTTTT. This sequence encodes CASSENQDTYGATNEKLFF.